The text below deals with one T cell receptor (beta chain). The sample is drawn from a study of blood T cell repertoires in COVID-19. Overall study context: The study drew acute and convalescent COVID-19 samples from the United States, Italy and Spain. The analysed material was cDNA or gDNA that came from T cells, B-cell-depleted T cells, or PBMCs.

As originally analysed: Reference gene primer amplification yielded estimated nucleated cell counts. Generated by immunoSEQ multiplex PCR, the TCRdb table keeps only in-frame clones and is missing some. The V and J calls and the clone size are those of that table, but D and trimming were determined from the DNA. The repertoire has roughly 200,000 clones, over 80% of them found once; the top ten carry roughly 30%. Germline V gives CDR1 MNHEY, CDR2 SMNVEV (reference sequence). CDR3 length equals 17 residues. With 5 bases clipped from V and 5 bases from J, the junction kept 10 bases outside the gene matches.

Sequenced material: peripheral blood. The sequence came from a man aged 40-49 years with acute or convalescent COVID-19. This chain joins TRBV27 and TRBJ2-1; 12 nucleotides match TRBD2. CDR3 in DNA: TGTGCCAGCAGTCCCCGACTAGGACTAGCGGGAAACAATGAGCAGTTCTTC. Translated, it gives CASSPRLGLAGNNEQFF.